The clone carrying this TCR beta chain was recorded at least ten times. Its target is unknown. This specimen belongs to a study of T-cell reconstitution after alpha-beta-depleted transplantation in children. Overall study results and limits: Some patients showed high day-60 TCRbeta diversity, which derived from surviving recipient T cells and thymic progenitors.

The CDR3 spans 15 residues. From germline, CDR1 is LGHDT and CDR2 YNNKEL (reference sequence). The V and J ends lost 6 bases and 5 bases respectively, with 19 bases between them. A library of TCRbeta sequences, prepared with unique molecular identifiers, was generated. TCRdb re-called the PCR reads through MiXCR, storing one row per CDR3 protein. Seen here are some 600,000 distinct CDR3 sequences, 10% to 15% observed once, and the top ten hold about 2.2%. The receptor was derived from a male patient between 10 and 17 years old who had a stem cell transplant for acute myeloid leukemia, so the T cells may come from the graft donor. Sequencing was performed on PBMCs, mostly from graft donor cells, taken 360 days after TCRalphabeta/CD19-depleted stem cell transplant. This chain uses TRBV3-1 with TRBJ2-5, with D perhaps TRBD2 (5 bases). The CDR3 sequence is CASSLRATRGETQYF. The CDR3 nucleotides are TGTGCCAGCAGTCTCCGGGCCACTAGAGGGGAGACCCAGTACTTC.